The 9 T cell receptor beta chains reported below all come from one sample, sequenced in a study of control samples from healthy donors and cancer patients. Data came from immunoSEQ multiplex PCR; TCRdb stores just in-frame clones and leaves some out. The sample holds about 150,000 clones; over 90% are singletons and the top ten take around 2.4%. The sample taken for sequencing was blood. The receptors shown here come from a man in his fifties in good health.

This sequence joins TRBV3-1 (or the pseudogene TRBV3-2) and TRBJ1-2; possible D gene TRBD1, 5 bases. The CDR3 has 17 residues. The ends were cut back, 2 bases at V and 1 base at J, with 17 bases in the middle. Per germline, CDR1 LGHDT and CDR2 YNNKEL (reference sequence). CDR3 amino acids: CASSQLGGGGNNYGYTF. Here the CDR3 DNA reads TGTGCCAGCAGCCAACTGGGGGGGGGTGGCAATAACTATGGCTACACCTTC.

CDR3 coding DNA: TGTGCCATCAGTGAGTCAAGGGAAGAGACCCAGTACTTC. Its translation: CAISESREETQYF. The chain has TRBV10-3 and TRBJ2-5, with D hard to call. The CDR3 has 13 residues. CDR1 ENHRY and CDR2 SYGVKD come from the germline V gene. V was clipped by 0 bases and J by 3 bases, with 5 bases between them.

This clone appeared a single time. The chain has TRBV3-1 (or the pseudogene TRBV3-2) and TRBJ2-1, with D possibly TRBD1 on 5 matching bases. Per germline, CDR1 LGHDT and CDR2 YNNKEL (reference sequence). The germline V and J ends were trimmed by 1 base and 6 bases, with 16 bases remaining between them. This CDR3 is built from 16 residues. In DNA, the CDR3 is TGTGCCAGCAGCCAAGCGTCTAGGGGATCAGGCAATGAGCAGTTCTTC. Translated, it gives CASSQASRGSGNEQFF.

The chain combines TRBV6-1 with TRBJ2-2; 9 bases line up with TRBD1. This CDR3 spans 18 amino acids. Germline CDR1 is MNHNS and CDR2 is SASEGT. The J segment lost 1 base and the V segment lost 4 bases, leaving 10 bases of the junction unmatched. Here the CDR3 reads CASSVDRGIILNTGELFF. As DNA, the CDR3 is TGTGCCAGCAGTGTGGACAGGGGCATTATCCTGAACACCGGGGAGCTGTTTTTT.

This chain's CDR3 is CASSYARGSYGYTF. DNA of the CDR3: TGTGCCAGCAGTTACGCGAGGGGTTCCTATGGCTACACCTTC. J is TRBJ1-2 and V is TRBV6-5, with D tentatively TRBD1 (5 bases). The V end was cut by 2 bases, the J end by 4 bases, with 11 bases between. Per the germline V gene, CDR1 is MNHEY and CDR2 is SVGAGI. This CDR3 comprises 14 residues.

This chain joins TRBV11-1 and TRBJ2-1; perhaps TRBD1 as D (6 bases). Germline CDR1 SGHAT, CDR2 FQDESV (reference sequence). CDR3 size: 15 residues. The V and J ends lost 5 bases and 0 bases respectively, with 11 bases between them. This CDR3 reads CASSPDRDSYNEQFF. CDR3 nucleotides: TGTGCCAGCAGCCCGGACAGAGACTCCTACAATGAGCAGTTCTTC.

This rearrangement joins TRBV13 to TRBJ2-7, with 7 nucleotides matching TRBD2. The CDR3 sequence is 17 residues long. Germline loops: CDR1 PRHDT, CDR2 FYEKMQ (reference sequence). Losses at the gene ends were 4 bases for V and 0 bases for J; bases not matched to a gene: 12. CDR3 bases: TGTGCCAGCAGCTGGCGGGGGTTACCCGCCCACTCCTACGAGCAGTACTTC. As protein: CASSWRGLPAHSYEQYF.

The J gene is TRBJ1-1, the V gene TRBV6-4; the match to TRBD1 covers 9 bases. The CDR3 covers 14 residues. V was pared by 5 bases and J by 2 bases, with 3 bases of the junction left unmatched. Germline V lookup: CDR1 MRHNA, CDR2 SNTAGT. This CDR3 reads CASSLQGANTEAFF. As DNA, the CDR3 is TGTGCCAGCAGTTTACAGGGGGCTAACACTGAAGCTTTCTTT.

The chain combines TRBV7-9 with TRBJ2-1; D gene uncertain. V lost 7 bases, J lost 9 bases, and 25 bases lay in between. From germline, CDR1 is SEHNR and CDR2 FQNEAQ (reference sequence). The CDR3 has 16 residues. CDR3 amino acids: CASTDLSQFAGGEQFF. The CDR3 nucleotides read TGTGCCAGCACTGATTTGTCTCAGTTCGCAGGCGGTGAGCAGTTCTTC.